This TCR beta chain was profiled in a study of blood T cell repertoires in COVID-19. Turning to the study itself: COVID-19 samples, acute and convalescent, were from the United States, Italy and Spain. From T cells, B-cell-depleted T cells, or PBMCs came the material, which was cDNA or gDNA.

V gave up 4 bases and J gave up 8 bases; unmatched junction bases: 7. Per the germline V gene, CDR1 is LGHDT and CDR2 is YNNKEL (reference sequence). The CDR3 runs 15 residues. In the study's own analysis: Amplification of reference gene primers was used by the study to estimate nucleated cell counts. Sequencing was performed with immunoSEQ multiplex PCR; in TCRdb, only in-frame clones are kept and a portion is missing. D and trimming come from the DNA, and the V and J calls and clone size come from that table. The table shows about 110,000 clones, with around 68% occurring only once. The clonotype comes from a woman aged 60 to 75 with acute or convalescent COVID-19. V is TRBV3-1 (or the pseudogene TRBV3-2) and J is TRBJ1-6; 8 bases match TRBD1. The material sequenced was peripheral blood. CDR3 loop: CASSPLGQGDSPLHF. The CDR3 DNA reads TGTGCCAGCAGCCCTCTTGGACAGGGTGATTCACCCCTCCACTTT.